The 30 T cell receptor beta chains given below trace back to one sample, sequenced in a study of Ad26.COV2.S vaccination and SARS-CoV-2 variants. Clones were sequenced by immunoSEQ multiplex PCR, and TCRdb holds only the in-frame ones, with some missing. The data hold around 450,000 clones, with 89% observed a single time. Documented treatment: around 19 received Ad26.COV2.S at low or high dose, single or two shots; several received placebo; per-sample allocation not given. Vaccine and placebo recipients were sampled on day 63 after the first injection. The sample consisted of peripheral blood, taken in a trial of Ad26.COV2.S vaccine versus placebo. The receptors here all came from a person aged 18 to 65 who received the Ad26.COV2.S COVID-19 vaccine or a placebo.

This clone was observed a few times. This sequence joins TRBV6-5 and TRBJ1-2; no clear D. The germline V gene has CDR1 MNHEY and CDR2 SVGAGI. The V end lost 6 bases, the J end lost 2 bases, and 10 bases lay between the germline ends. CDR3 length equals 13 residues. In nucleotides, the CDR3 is TGTGCCAGCAGGGTCGGCAGGAACTATGGCTACACCTTC. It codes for CASRVGRNYGYTF.

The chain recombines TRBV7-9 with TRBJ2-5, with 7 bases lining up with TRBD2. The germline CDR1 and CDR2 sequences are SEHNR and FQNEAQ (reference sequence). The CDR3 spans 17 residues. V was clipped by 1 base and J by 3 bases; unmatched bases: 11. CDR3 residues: CASSLVFSSGREETQYF. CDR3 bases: TGTGCCAGCAGCTTAGTATTTTCTTCAGGGAGGGAAGAGACCCAGTACTTC.

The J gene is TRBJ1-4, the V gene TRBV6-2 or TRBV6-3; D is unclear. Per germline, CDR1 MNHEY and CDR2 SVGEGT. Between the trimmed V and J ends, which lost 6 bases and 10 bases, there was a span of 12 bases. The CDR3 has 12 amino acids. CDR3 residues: CASSSNVRKLFF. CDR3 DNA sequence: TGTGCCAGCAGCTCTAACGTGCGAAAACTGTTTTTT.

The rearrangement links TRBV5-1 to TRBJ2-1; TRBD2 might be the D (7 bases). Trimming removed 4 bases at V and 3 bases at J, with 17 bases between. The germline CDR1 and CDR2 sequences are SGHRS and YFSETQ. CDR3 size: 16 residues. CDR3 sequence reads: CASSPGGGTLYNEQFF. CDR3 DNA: TGCGCCAGCAGCCCGGGGGGCGGGACCCTCTACAATGAGCAGTTCTTC.

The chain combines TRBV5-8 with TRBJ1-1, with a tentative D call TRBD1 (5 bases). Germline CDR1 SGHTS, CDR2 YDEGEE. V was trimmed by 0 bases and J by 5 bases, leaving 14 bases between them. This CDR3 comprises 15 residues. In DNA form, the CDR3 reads TGTGCCAGCAGCTTGGGCGGGGGAGTGGGAACTGAAGCTTTCTTT. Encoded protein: CASSLGGGVGTEAFF.

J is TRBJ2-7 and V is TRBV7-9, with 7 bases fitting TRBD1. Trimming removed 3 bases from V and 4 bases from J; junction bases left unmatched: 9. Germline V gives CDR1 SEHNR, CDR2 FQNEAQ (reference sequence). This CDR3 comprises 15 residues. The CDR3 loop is CASSFRTGYSYEQYV. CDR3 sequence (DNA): TGTGCCAGCAGCTTCCGGACAGGCTATTCTTACGAGCAGTACGTC.

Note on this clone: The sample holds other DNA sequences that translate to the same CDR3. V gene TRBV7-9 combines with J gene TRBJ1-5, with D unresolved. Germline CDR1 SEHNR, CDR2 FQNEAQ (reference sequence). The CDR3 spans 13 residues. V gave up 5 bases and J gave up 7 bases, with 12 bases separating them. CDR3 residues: CASSRDGDQPQHF. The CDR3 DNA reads TGTGCCAGCAGCCGAGACGGCGACCAGCCCCAGCATTTT.

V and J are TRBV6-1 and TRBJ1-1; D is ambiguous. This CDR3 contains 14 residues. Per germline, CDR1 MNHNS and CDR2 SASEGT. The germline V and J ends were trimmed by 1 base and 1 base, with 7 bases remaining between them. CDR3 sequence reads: CASSEVYENTEAFF. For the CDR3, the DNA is TGTGCCAGCAGTGAAGTCTATGAGAACACTGAAGCTTTCTTT.

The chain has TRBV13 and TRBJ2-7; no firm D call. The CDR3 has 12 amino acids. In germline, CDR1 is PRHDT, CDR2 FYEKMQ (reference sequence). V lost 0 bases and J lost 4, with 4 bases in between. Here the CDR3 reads CASSLGSYEQYV. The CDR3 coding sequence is TGTGCCAGCAGCTTAGGGAGTTACGAGCAGTACGTC.

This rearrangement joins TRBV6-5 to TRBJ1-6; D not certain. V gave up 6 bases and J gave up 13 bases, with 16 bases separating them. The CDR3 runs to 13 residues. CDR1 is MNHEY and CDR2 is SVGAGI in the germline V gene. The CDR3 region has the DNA TGTGCCAGCAGGACAATTACAAGGGCTCCCCTCCACTTT. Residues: CASRTITRAPLHF.

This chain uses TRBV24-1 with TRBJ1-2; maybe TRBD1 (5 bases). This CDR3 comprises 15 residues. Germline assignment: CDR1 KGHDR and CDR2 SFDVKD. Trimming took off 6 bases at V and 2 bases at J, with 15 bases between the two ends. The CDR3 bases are TGTGCCACCAGTCAAGCCGGGACGGCCAACTATGGCTACACCTTC. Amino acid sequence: CATSQAGTANYGYTF.

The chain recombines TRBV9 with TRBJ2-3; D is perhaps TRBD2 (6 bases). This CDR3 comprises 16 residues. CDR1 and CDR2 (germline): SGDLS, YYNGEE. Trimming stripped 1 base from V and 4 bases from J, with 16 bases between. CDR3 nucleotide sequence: TGTGCCAGCAGCGTAATCGGCGCGGGGAGTGCAGATACGCAGTATTTT. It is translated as CASSVIGAGSADTQYF.

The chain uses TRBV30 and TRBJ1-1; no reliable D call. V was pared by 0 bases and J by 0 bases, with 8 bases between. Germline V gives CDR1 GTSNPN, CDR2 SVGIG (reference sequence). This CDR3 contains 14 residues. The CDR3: CAWSVLAVNTEAFF. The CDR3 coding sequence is TGTGCCTGGAGTGTACTCGCGGTGAACACTGAAGCTTTCTTT.

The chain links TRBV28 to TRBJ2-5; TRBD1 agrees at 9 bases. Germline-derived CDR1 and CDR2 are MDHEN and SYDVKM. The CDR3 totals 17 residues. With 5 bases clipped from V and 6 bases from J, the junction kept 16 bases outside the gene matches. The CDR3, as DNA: TGTGCCAGCAGTACTTCTTCCGGGACAGGGATGTGGAAGACCCAGTACTTC. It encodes CASSTSSGTGMWKTQYF. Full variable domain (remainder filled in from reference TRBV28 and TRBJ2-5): DVKVTQSSRYLVKRTGEKVFLECVQDMDHENMFWYRQDPGLGLRLIYFSYDVKMKEKGDIPEGYSVSREKKERFSLILESASTNQTSMYLCASSTSSGTGMWKTQYFGPGTRLLVL.

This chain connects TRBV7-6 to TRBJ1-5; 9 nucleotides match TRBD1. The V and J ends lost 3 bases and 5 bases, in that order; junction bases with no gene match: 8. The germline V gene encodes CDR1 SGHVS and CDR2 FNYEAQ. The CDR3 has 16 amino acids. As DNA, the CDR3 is TGTGCCAGCAGCTTGGACCGGGACAGGGCGGATCAGCCCCAGCATTTT. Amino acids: CASSLDRDRADQPQHF.

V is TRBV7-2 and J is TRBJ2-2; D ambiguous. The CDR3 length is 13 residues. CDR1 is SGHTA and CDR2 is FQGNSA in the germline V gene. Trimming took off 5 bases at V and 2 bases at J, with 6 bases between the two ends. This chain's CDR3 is CASSMSNTGELFF. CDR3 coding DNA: TGTGCCAGCAGCATGAGTAACACCGGGGAGCTGTTTTTT.

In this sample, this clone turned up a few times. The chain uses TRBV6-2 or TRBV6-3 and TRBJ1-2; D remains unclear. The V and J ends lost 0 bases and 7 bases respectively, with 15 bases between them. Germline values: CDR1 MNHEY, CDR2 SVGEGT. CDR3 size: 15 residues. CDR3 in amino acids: CASSYSGPYGSGYTF. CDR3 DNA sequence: TGTGCCAGCAGTTACTCCGGGCCTTACGGTAGTGGCTACACCTTC.

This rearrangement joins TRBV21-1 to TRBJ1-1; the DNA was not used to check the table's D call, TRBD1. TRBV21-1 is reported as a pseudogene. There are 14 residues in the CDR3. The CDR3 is CASSRQSRSTEAFF. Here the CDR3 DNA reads TGTGCCAGCAGCAGACAGAGCCGAAGCACTGAAGCTTTCTTT.

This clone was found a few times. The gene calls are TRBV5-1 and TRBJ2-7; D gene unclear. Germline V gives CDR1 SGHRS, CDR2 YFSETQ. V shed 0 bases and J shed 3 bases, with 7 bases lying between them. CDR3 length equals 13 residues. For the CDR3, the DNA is TGCGCCAGCAGCTTGGACGTCGACTACGAGCAGTACGTC. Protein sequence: CASSLDVDYEQYV.

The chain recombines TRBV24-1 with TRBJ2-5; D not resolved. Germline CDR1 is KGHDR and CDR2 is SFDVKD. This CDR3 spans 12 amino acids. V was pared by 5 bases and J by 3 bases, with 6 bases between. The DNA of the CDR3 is TGTGCCACCAGTGGGGATGAAGAGACCCAGTACTTC. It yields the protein CATSGDEETQYF.

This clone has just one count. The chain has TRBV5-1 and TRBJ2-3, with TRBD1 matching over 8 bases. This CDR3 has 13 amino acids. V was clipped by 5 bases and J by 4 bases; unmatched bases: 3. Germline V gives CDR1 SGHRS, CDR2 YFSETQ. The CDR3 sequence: CASSGQGPDTQYF. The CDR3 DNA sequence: TGCGCCAGCAGTGGACAGGGCCCAGATACGCAGTATTTT.

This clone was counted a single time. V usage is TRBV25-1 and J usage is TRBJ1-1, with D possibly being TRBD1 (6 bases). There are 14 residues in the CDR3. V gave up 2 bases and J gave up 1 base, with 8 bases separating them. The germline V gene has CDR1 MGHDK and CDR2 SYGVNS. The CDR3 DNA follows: TGTGCCAGCAGTGAACCGGGACAGAACACTGAAGCTTTCTTT. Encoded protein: CASSEPGQNTEAFF.

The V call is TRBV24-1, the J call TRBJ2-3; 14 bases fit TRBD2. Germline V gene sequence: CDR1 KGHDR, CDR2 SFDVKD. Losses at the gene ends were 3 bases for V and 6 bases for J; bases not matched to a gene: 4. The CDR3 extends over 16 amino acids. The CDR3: CATSDATSGRADTQYF. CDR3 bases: TGTGCCACCAGTGATGCGACTAGCGGGAGGGCGGATACGCAGTATTTT.

The CDR3: CATSTTGGSAETQYF. In DNA, the CDR3 is TGTGCCACCTCCACGACTGGCGGGTCGGCAGAGACCCAGTACTTC. The chain links TRBV28 to TRBJ2-5, with a tentative D call TRBD2 (5 bases). Germline V lookup: CDR1 MDHEN, CDR2 SYDVKM. This CDR3 has 15 residues. Trimming pared 10 bases from V and 4 bases from J, leaving 22 bases between.

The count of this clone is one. CDR3 DNA sequence: TGCGCCAGCAGCTTGGCTCGCCCCCCCGACGAGCAGTACTTC. Translated, it gives CASSLARPPDEQYF. The V gene is TRBV5-1, the J gene TRBJ2-7; D gene uncertain. Trimming removed 0 bases at V and 5 bases at J, with 12 bases between. This CDR3 is built from 14 residues. Per germline, CDR1 SGHRS and CDR2 YFSETQ.

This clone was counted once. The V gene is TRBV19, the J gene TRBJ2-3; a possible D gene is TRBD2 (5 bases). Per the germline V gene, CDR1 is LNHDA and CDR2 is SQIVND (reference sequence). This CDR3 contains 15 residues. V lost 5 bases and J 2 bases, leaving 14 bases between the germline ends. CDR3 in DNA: TGTGCCAGTAGTCCCGGGAATATCAACACAGATACGCAGTATTTT. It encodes CASSPGNINTDTQYF.

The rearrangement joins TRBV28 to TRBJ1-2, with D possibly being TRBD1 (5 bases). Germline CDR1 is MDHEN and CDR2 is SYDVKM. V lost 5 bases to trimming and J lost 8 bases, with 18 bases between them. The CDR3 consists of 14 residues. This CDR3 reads CASSGPLGVEGYTF. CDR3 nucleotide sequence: TGTGCCAGCAGTGGCCCCTTGGGGGTGGAGGGCTACACCTTC.

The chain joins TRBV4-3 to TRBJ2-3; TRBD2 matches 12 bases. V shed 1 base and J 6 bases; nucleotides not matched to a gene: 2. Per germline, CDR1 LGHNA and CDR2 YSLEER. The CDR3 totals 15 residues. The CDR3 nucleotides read TGCGCCAGCAGCCAAGGACTAGCGGGGGCGGATACGCAGTATTTT. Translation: CASSQGLAGADTQYF.

The CDR3 sequence: CSGINRQTQYF. In DNA form, the CDR3 reads TGCAGTGGCATCAACCGGCAGACCCAGTACTTC. V usage is TRBV20-1 and J usage is TRBJ2-5; D is unclear. This CDR3 region has 11 residues. The germline V gene has CDR1 DFQATT and CDR2 SNEGSKA (reference sequence). V was trimmed by 7 bases and J by 6 bases, leaving 12 bases between them.

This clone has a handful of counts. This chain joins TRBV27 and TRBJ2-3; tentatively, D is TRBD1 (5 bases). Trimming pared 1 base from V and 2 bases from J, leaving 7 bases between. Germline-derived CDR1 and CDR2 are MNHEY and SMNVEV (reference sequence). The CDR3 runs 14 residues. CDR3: CASSLWGYTDTQYF. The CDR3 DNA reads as TGTGCCAGCAGTTTATGGGGCTACACAGATACGCAGTATTTT.